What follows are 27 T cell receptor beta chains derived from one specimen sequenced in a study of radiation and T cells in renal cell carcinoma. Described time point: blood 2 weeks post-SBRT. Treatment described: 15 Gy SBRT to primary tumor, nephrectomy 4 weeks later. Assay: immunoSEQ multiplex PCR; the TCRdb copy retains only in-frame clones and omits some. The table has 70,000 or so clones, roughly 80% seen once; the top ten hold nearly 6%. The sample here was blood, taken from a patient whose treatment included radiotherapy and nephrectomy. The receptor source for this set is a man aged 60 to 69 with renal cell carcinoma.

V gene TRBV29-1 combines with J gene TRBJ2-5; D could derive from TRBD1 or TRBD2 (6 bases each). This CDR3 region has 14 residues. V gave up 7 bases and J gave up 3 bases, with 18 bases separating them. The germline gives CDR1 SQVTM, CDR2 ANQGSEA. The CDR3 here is CSAAGSEGEETQYF. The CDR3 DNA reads TGCAGCGCTGCAGGGTCGGAGGGGGAAGAGACCCAGTACTTC.

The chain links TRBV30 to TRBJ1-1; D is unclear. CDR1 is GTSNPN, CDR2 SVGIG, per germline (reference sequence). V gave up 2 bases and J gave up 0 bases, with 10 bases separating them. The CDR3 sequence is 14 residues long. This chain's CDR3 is CAWSTGPMNTEAFF. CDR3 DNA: TGTGCCTGGAGTACCGGGCCCATGAACACTGAAGCTTTCTTT.

The CDR3 bases are TGTGCCAGCAGCCCCGGGACGGTGAACACTGAAGCTTTCTTT. Encoded protein: CASSPGTVNTEAFF. The genes are TRBV28 and TRBJ1-1; TRBD1 is a possible D gene (5 bases). V lost 6 bases and J lost 0, with 11 bases in between. CDR1 and CDR2 from the germline V gene are MDHEN and SYDVKM. CDR3 length: 14 amino acids.

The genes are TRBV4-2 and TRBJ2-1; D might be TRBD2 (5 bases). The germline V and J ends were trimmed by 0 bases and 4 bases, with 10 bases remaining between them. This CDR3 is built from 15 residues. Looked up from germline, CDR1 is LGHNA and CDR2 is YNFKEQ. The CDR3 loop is CASSQDRRDYNEQFF. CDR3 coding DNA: TGTGCCAGCAGCCAAGATCGTCGGGATTACAATGAGCAGTTCTTC.

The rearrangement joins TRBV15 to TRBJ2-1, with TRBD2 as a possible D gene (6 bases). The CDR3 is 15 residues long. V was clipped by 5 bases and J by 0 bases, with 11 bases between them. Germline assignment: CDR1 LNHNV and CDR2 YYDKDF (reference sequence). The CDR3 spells CATSYGGSSYNEQFF. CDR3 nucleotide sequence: TGTGCCACCAGCTACGGGGGAAGCTCCTACAATGAGCAGTTCTTC.

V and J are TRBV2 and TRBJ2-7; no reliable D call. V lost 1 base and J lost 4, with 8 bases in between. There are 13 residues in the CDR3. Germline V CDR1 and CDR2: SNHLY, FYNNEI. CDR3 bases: TGTGCCAGCAGTGAAGGGGCCGTGTACGAGCAGTACTTC. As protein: CASSEGAVYEQYF. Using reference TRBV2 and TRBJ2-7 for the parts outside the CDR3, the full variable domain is EPEVTQTPSHQVTQMGQEVILRCVPISNHLYFYWYRQILGQKVEFLVSFYNNEISEKSEIFDDQFSVERPDGSNFTLKIRSTKLEDSAMYFCASSEGAVYEQYFGPGTRLTVT.

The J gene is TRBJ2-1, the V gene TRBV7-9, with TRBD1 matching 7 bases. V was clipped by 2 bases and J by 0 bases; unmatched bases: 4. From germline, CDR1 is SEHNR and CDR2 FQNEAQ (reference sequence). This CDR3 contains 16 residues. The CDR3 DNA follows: TGTGCCAGCAGCTTACCCAGGGGGAGCTCCTACAATGAGCAGTTCTTC. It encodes CASSLPRGSSYNEQFF.

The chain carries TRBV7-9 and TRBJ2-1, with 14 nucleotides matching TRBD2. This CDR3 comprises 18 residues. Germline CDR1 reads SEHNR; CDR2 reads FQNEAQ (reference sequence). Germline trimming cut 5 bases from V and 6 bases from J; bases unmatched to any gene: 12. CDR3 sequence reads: CASSRGTSGRLSVNEQFF. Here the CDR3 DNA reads TGTGCCAGCAGCCGAGGGACTAGCGGGAGATTAAGTGTCAATGAGCAGTTCTTC.

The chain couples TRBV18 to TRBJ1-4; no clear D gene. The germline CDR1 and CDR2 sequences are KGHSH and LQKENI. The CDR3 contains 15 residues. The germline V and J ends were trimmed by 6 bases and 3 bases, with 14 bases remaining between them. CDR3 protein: CASSSGQAANEKLFF. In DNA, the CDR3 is TGTGCCAGCTCGTCCGGGCAGGCAGCTAATGAAAAACTGTTTTTT.

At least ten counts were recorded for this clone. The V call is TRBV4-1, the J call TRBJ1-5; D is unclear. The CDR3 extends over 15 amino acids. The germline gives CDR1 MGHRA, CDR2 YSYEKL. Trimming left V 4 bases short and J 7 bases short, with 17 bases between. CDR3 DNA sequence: TGCGCCAGCAGCCCGAACGGCATACGAAACCAGCCCCAGCATTTT. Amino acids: CASSPNGIRNQPQHF.

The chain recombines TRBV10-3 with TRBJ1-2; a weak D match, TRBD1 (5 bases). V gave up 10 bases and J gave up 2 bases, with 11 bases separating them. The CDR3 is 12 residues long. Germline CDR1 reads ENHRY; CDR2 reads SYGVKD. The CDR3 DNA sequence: TGTGCCACGGGGGAGGGGAACTATGGCTACACCTTC. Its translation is CATGEGNYGYTF.

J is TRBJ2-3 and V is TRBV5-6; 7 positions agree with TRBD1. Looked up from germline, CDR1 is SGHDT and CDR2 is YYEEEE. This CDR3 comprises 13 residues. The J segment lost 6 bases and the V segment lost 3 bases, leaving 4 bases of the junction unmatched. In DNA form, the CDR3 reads TGTGCCAGCAGCTGGGGGACAGCCGATACGCAGTATTTT. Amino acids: CASSWGTADTQYF.

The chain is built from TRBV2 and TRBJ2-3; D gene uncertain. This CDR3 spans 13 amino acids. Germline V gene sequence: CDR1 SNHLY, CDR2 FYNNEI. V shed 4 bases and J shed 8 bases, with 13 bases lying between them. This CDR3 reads CASSAYQWATQYF. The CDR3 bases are TGTGCCAGCAGTGCTTATCAGTGGGCTACGCAGTATTTT.

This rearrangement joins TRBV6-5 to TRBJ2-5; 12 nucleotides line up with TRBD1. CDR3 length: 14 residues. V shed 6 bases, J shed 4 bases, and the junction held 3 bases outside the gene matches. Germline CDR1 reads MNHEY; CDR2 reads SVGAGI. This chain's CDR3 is CASRGTGGRETQYF. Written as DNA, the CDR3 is TGTGCCAGCAGAGGGACAGGGGGCCGAGAGACCCAGTACTTC.

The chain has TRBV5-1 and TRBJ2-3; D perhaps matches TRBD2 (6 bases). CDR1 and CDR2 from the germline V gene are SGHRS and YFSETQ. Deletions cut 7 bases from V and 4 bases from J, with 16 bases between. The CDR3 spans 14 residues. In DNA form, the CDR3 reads TGCGCCAGCTCCCCTTGGGACTCCGCAGATACGCAGTATTTT. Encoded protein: CASSPWDSADTQYF.

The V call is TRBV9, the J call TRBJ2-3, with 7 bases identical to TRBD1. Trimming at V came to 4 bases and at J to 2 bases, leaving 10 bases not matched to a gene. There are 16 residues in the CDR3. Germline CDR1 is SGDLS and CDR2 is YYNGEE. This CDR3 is CASSPFSRGPTDTQYF. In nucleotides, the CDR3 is TGTGCCAGCAGCCCGTTTTCGAGGGGGCCCACAGATACGCAGTATTTT.

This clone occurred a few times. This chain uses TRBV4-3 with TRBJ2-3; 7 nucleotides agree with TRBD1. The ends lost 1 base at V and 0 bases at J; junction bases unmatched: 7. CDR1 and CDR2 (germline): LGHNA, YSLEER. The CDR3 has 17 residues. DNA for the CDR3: TGCGCCAGCAGCCAAGGCTACTCGACAGGGAGCACAGATACGCAGTATTTT. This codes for CASSQGYSTGSTDTQYF.

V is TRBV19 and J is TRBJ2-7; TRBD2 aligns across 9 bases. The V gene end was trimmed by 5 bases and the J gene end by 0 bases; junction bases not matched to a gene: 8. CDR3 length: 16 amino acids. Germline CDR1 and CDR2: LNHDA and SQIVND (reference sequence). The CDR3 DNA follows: TGTGCCAGTAGTCTCGGACTAGCGAGAGGCTCCTACGAGCAGTACTTC. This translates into CASSLGLARGSYEQYF.

CDR3 in DNA: TGTGCCAGCAGCGTAGTCGGGGAAGGCGAGCAGTACTTC. This gives the protein CASSVVGEGEQYF. The chain links TRBV9 to TRBJ2-7; D is perhaps TRBD2 (5 bases). CDR3 length: 13 residues. V was pared by 0 bases and J by 6 bases, with 10 bases between. CDR1 and CDR2 from the germline V gene are SGDLS and YYNGEE.

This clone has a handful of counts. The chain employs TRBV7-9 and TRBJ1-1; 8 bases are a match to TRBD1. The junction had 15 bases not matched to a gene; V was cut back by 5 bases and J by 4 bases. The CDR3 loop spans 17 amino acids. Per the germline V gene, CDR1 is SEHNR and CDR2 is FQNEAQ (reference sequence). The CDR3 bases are TGTGCCAGCAGCCCACAAACCTACACAGGGGGGGGCACTGAAGCTTTCTTT. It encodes CASSPQTYTGGGTEAFF. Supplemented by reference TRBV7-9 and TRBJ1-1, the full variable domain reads DTGVSQNPRHKITKRGQNVTFRCDPISEHNRLYWYRQTLGQGPEFLTYFQNEAQLEKSRLLSDRFSAERPKGSFSTLEIQRTEQGDSAMYLCASSPQTYTGGGTEAFFGQGTRLTVV.

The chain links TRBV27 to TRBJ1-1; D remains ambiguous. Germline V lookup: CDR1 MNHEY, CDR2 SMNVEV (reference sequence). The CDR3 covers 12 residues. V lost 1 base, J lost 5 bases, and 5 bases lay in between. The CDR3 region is CASSLLGTEAFF. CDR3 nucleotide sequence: TGTGCCAGCAGTTTATTGGGAACTGAAGCTTTCTTT.

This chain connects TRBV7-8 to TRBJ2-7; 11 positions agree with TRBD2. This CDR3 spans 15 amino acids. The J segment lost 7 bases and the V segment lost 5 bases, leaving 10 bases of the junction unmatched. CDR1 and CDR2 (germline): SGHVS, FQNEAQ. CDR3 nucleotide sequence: TGTGCCAGCAGCAGGGGACTAGCGGAGGGGCTGGAGCAGTACTTC. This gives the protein CASSRGLAEGLEQYF.

The CDR3 nucleotides are TGTGCCAGCTTCCGACTCCCAGGCAATGAGCAGTTCTTC. Its protein is CASFRLPGNEQFF. The chain joins TRBV6-5 to TRBJ2-1; D uncertain. CDR1 and CDR2 (germline): MNHEY, SVGAGI. The CDR3 is made up of 13 amino acids. Trimming removed 8 bases from V and 6 bases from J, with 14 bases in between.

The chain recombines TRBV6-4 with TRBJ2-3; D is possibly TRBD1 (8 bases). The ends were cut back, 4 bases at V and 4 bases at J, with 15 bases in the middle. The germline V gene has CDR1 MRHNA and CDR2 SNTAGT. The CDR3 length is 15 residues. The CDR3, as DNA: TGTGCCAGCAGTGCCGGACAGGGAGGGGCAGATACGCAGTATTTT. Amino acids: CASSAGQGGADTQYF.

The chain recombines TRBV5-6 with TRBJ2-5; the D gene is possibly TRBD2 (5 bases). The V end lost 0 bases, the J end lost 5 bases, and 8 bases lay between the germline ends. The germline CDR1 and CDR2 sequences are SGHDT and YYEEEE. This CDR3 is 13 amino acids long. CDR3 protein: CASSLAPGETQYF. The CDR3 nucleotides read TGTGCCAGCAGCTTGGCTCCGGGGGAGACCCAGTACTTC.

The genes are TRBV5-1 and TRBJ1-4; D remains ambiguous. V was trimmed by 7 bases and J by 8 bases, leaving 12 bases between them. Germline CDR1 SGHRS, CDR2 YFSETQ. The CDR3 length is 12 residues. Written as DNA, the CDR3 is TGCGCCAGCTCCCCAGATCTGGAAAAACTGTTTTTT. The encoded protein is CASSPDLEKLFF.

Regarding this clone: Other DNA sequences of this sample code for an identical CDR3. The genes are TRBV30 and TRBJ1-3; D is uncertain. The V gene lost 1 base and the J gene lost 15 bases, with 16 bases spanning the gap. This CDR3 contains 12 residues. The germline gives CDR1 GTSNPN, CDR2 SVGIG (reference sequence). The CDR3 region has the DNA TGTGCCTGGAGTGACCCAACGGCCCCACCATATTTT. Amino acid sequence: CAWSDPTAPPYF.